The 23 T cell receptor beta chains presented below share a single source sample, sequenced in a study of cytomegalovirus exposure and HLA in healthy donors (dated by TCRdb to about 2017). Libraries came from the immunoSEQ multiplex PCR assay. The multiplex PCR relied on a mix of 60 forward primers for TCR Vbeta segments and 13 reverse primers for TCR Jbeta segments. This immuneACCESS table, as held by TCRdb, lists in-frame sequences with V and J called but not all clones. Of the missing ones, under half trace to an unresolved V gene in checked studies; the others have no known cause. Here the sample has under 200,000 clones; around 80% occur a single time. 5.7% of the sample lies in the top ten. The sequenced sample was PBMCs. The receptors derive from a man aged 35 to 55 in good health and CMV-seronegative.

The CDR3 coding sequence is TGTGCCAGCAGCCAACCCGGGACAGGGCCTTATGGCTACACCTTC. Translated: CASSQPGTGPYGYTF. The genes are TRBV4-2 and TRBJ1-2; 9 nucleotides align to TRBD1. The junction had 6 bases not matched to a gene; V was cut back by 2 bases and J by 5 bases. The CDR3 has 15 amino acids. Germline CDR1 and CDR2: LGHNA and YNFKEQ.

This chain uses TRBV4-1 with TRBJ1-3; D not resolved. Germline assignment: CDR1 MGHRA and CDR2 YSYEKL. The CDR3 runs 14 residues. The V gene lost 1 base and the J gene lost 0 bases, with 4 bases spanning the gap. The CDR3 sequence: CASSQAGSGNTIYF. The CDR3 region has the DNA TGCGCCAGCAGCCAAGCGGGCTCTGGAAACACCATATATTTT.

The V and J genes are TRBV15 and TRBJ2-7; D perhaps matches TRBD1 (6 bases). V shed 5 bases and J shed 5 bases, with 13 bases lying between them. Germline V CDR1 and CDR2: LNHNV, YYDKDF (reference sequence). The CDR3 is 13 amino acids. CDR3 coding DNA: TGTGCCACCAGCGCCATAGCAGGGGACGAGCAGTACTTC. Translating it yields CATSAIAGDEQYF.

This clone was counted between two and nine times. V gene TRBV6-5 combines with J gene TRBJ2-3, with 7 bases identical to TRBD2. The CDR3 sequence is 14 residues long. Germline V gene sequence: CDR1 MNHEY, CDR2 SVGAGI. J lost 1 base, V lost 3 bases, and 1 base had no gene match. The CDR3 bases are TGTGCCAGCAGTTATCGGGGGGGCACAGATACGCAGTATTTT. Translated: CASSYRGGTDTQYF.

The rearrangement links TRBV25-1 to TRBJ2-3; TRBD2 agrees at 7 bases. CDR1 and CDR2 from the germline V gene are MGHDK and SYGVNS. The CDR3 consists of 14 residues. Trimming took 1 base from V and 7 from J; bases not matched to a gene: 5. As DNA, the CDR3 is TGTGCCAGCAGTGAATGGGCTAGCGGTAATACGCAGTATTTT. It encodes CASSEWASGNTQYF.

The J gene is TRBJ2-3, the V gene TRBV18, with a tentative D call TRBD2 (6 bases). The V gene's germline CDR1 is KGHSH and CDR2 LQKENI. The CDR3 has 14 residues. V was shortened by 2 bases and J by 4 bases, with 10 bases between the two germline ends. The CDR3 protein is CASSPEIAADTQYF. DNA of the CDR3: TGTGCCAGCTCACCAGAAATAGCGGCAGATACGCAGTATTTT.

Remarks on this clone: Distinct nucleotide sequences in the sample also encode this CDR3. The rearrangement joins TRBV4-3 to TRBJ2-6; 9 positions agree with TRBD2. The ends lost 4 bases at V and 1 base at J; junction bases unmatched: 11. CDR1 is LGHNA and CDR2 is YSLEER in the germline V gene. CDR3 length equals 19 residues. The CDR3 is CASSLSWRGGRSGANVLTF. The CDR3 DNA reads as TGCGCCAGCAGCCTCTCTTGGCGGGGGGGGCGATCTGGGGCCAACGTCCTGACTTTC.

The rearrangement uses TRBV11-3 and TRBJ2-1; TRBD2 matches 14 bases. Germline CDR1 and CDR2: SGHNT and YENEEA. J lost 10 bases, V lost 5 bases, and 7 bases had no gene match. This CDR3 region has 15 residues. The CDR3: CASSRLAGGSAEQFF. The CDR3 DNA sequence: TGTGCCAGCAGCAGACTAGCGGGAGGGAGTGCGGAGCAGTTCTTC.

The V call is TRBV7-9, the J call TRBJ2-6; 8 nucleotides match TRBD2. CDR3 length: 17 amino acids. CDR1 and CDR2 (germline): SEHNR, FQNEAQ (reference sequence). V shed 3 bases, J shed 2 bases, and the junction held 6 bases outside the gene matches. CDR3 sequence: CASSFGAGGPGANVLTF. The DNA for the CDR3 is TGTGCCAGCAGCTTCGGGGCGGGGGGACCTGGGGCCAACGTCCTGACTTTC.

CDR3 protein: CASSLRAGAENQPQHF. The CDR3 region has the DNA TGTGCCAGCAGCTTAAGGGCAGGGGCCGAAAATCAGCCCCAGCATTTT. The V and J genes are TRBV11-2 and TRBJ1-5, with a possible D match to TRBD1 (6 bases). Germline lookup yields CDR1 SGHAT and CDR2 FQNNGV. The CDR3 runs to 16 residues. V was clipped by 2 bases and J by 4 bases, with 15 bases between them.

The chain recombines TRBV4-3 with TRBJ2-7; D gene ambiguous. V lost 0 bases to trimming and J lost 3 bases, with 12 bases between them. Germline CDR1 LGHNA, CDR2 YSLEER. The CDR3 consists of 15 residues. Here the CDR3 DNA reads TGCGCCAGCAGCCAAGACCAGCGCCAAAGCTACGAGCAGTACTTC. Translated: CASSQDQRQSYEQYF.

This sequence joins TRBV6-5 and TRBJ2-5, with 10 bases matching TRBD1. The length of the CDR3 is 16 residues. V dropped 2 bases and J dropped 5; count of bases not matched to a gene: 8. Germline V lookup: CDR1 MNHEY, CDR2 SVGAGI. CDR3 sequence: CASSYSWDRGQETQYF. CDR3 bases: TGTGCCAGCAGTTACAGCTGGGACAGGGGACAGGAGACCCAGTACTTC.

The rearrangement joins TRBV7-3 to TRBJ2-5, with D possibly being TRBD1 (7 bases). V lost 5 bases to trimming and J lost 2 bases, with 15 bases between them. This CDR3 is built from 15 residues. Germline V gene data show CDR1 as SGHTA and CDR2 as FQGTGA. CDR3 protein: CASSPRDSAQETQYF. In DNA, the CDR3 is TGTGCCAGCAGCCCGCGGGACAGTGCGCAAGAGACCCAGTACTTC.

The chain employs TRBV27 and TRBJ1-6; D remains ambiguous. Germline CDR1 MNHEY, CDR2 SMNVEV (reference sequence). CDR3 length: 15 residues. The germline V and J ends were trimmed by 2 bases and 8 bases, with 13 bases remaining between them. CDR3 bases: TGTGCCAGCAGTTTAGAGGTACGCGGTGATTCACCCCTCCACTTT. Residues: CASSLEVRGDSPLHF.

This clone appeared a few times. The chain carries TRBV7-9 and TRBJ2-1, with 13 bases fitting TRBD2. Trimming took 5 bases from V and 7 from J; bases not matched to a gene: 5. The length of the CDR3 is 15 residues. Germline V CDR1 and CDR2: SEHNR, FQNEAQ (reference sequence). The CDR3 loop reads CASSRLAGGYNEQFF. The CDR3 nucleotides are TGTGCCAGCAGCCGACTAGCGGGAGGTTATAATGAGCAGTTCTTC.

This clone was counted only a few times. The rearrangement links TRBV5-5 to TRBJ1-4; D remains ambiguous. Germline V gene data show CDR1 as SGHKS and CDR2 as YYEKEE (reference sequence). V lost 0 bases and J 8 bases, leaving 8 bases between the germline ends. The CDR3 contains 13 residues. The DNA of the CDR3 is TGTGCCAGCAGCTTGGCGCCTCGGGAAAAACTGTTTTTT. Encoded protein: CASSLAPREKLFF.

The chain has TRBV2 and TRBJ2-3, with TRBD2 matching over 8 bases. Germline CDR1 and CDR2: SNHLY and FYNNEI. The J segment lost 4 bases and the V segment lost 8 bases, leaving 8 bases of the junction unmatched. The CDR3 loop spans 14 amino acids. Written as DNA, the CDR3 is TGTGCCAGCGAGCGGGAGTCAAGTTCAGATACGCAGTATTTT. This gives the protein CASERESSSDTQYF.

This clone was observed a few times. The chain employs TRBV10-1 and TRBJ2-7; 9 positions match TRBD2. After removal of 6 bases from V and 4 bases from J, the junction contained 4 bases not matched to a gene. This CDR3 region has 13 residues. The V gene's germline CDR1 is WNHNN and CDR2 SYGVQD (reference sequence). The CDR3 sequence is CASSPSGAYEQYF. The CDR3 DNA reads TGCGCCAGCAGCCCTAGCGGGGCGTACGAGCAGTACTTC.

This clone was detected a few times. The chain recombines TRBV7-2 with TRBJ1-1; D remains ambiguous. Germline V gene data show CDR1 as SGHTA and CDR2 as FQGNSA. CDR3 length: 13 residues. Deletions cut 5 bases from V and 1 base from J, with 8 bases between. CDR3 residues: CASSQSRNTEAFF. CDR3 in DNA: TGTGCCAGCAGCCAATCCAGGAACACTGAAGCTTTCTTT.

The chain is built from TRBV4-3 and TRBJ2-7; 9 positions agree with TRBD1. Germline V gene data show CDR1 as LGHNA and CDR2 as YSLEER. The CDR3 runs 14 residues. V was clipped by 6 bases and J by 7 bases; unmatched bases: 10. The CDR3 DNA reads TGCGCCAGCAGTGCCGGGACAGGGCCGGGGGAGCAGTACTTC. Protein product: CASSAGTGPGEQYF.

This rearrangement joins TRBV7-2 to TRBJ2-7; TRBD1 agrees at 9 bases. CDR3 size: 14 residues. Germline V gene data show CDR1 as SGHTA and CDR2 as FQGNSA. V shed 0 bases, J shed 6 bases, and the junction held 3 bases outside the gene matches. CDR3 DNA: TGTGCCAGCAGCTTAGCACAGGGGGCTCGCGAGCAGTACTTC. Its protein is CASSLAQGAREQYF.

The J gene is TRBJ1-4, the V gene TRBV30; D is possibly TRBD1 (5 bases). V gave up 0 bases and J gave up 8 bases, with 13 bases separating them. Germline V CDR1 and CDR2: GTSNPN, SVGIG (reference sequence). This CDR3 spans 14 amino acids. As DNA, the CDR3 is TGTGCCTGGAGTGTACCGGGACTCTGGGAAAAACTGTTTTTT. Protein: CAWSVPGLWEKLFF. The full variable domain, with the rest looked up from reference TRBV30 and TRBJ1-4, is SQTIHQWPATLVQPVGSPLSLECTVEGTSNPNLYWYRQAAGRGLQLLFYSVGIGQISSEVPQNLSASRPQDRQFILSSKKLLLSDSGFYLCAWSVPGLWEKLFFGSGTQLSVL.

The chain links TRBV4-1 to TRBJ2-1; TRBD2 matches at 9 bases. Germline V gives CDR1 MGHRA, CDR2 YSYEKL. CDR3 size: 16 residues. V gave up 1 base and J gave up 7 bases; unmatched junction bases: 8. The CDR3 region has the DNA TGCGCCAGCAGCCAAGTGAGCGGGGGGCCGTCGAATGAGCAGTTCTTC. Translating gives CASSQVSGGPSNEQFF.